Listed below are T cell receptor beta chains from one sample, sequenced in a study of post-analysis software for immune sequencing data. TCRdb re-analysed the PCR reads in MiXCR, keeping a single row per CDR3 protein. Among around 400,000 distinct CDR3 sequences, over 30% were seen once, and the ten largest hold approximately 7.6%. Sequencing was performed on blood. These receptors were taken from a girl aged 2 to 10 with multiple sclerosis. The CDR3 runs from the conserved cysteine through the conserved F or W. D genes are given only for firm matches. Expanded clones are given a class, and other clones once, few, many or no size at all.

V	size	J	D	DNA	CDR3
TRBV4-3	NA	TRBJ2-7	TRBD1	TGCGCCAGCAGCCCCATTTGGGAATCCGGGACAGGGATCTACGAGCAGTACTTC	CASSPIWESGTGIYEQYF
TRBV7-2	few	TRBJ2-3	TRBD2	TGTGCCAGCAGCTTTTTTGCGGGAGGGAGCACAGATACGCAGTATTTT	CASSFFAGGSTDTQYF
TRBV7-2	NA	TRBJ1-1	NA	TGTGCCAGCAGCTTAGAATTGACGGGAGTCGGCACTGAAGCTTTCTTT	CASSLELTGVGTEAFF
TRBV9	few	TRBJ2-7	NA	TGTGCCAGCAGCGTAGCTTCGCTAGCGTACGAGCAGTACTTC	CASSVASLAYEQYF
TRBV29-1	NA	TRBJ1-2	NA	TGCAGCGTGGCACTGGCTAATGCAAATGGCTACACCTTC	CSVALANANGYTF
TRBV7-2	NA	TRBJ2-7	TRBD2	TGTGCCAGCAGCTTATCTTCGAGCGGGAGTCCCGAGCAGTACTTC	CASSLSSSGSPEQYF
TRBV7-3	NA	TRBJ2-2	NA	TGTGCCAGCAGCTTAATGCGGGGAGGAAACACCGGGGAGCTGTTTTTT	CASSLMRGGNTGELFF
TRBV2	NA	TRBJ2-4	NA	TGTGCCGCACAGGCTGGAGCGGTAAACATTCAGTACTTC	CAAQAGAVNIQYF
TRBV3-1	NA	TRBJ2-5	NA	TGTGCCAGCAGCCCTAGGAGGGGTTCCTTCCAAGAGACCCAGTACTTC	CASSPRRGSFQETQYF
TRBV6-5	NA	TRBJ2-7	NA	TGTGCCAGCAGTTACTCGTTGGACAGTCGGTTTTACGAGCAGTACTTC	CASSYSLDSRFYEQYF
TRBV28	NA	TRBJ2-7	NA	TGTGCCAGCAGTTCGGGGTCCTATGGGTACGAGCAGTACTTC	CASSSGSYGYEQYF
TRBV6-5	once	TRBJ2-3	NA	TGTGCCAGCAGTTACTCGGTCCTAGGGACGCATAGCACAGATATGCAGTATTTT	CASSYSVLGTHSTDMQYF
TRBV7-2	NA	TRBJ1-2	TRBD1	TGTGCCAGCAGAACCGCCGGGACAGCTGCCTATGGCTACACCTTC	CASRTAGTAAYGYTF
TRBV7-3	NA	TRBJ2-1	TRBD2	TGTGCCAGCAGCCTCGGGACTAGCGGGAGGAGGAATGAGCAGTTCTTC	CASSLGTSGRRNEQFF
TRBV5-4	NA	TRBJ2-5	NA	TGTGCCAGCAGCTTGGAGGTCGAGAGTGAGCAGTACTTC	CASSLEVESEQYF
TRBV24-1	few	TRBJ2-3	NA	TGTGCCACCAGTGAGACCGGGGACGGCACAGATACGCAGTATTTT	CATSETGDGTDTQYF
TRBV5-5	NA	TRBJ2-7	TRBD1	TGTGCCAGCAGCTTGATCCAGGGGGCGCGGTACGAGCAGTACTTC	CASSLIQGARYEQYF
TRBV18	NA	TRBJ1-5	NA	TGTGCCAGCTCACCGGATATCAATCAGCCCCAGCATTTT	CASSPDINQPQHF
TRBV20-1	NA	TRBJ2-1	TRBD2	TGCAGTGCACATCACCTCTCGGGGGGGGTCGGCAATGAGCAGTTCTTC	CSAHHLSGGVGNEQFF
TRBV3-1	NA	TRBJ2-1	TRBD2	TGTGCCAGCAGCCAAGGGGGACTAGCGGCCTACAATGAGCAGTTCTTC	CASSQGGLAAYNEQFF
TRBV4-3	NA	TRBJ2-1	NA	TGCGCCAGCAGCCAAGAGGGGGTAGTAGAAGGTTTCGATGAGCAGTTCTTC	CASSQEGVVEGFDEQFF
TRBV7-3	NA	TRBJ2-3	TRBD1	TGTGCCAGCAGCTCGACAGGGATGGGCACAGATACGCAGTATTTT	CASSSTGMGTDTQYF
TRBV20-1	few	TRBJ2-1	TRBD2	TGCAGTGCTCGCCACGTAGCGGGAGGGCCTCCCAATGAGCAGTTCTTC	CSARHVAGGPPNEQFF
TRBV12-3/TRBV12-4	NA	TRBJ2-7	NA	TGTGCCAGCAGTTTCTCTGGCGGAGGGTCCTACGAGCAGTACTTC	CASSFSGGGSYEQYF
TRBV20-1	NA	TRBJ2-1	TRBD2	TGCAGTGCTACACTGGGGACTAGCGGGGCTAATGAGCAGTTCTTC	CSATLGTSGANEQFF
TRBV29-1	few	TRBJ2-5	NA	TGCAGCGCCGACTCGACAGGAGGTCGGGAGACCCAGTACTTC	CSADSTGGRETQYF
TRBV20-1	NA	TRBJ2-7	NA	TGCAGTGCTAGAGATCGCGGTAACCACGAGCAGTACTTC	CSARDRGNHEQYF
TRBV6-1	NA	TRBJ2-1	NA	TGTGCCAGCAGGAGCTTAGGGCTTTCCCACAATGAGCAGTTCTTC	CASRSLGLSHNEQFF
TRBV28	NA	TRBJ2-5	TRBD1	TGTGCCAGCAGGTACAGGGGGAAAGAGACCCAGTACTTC	CASRYRGKETQYF
TRBV7-9	few	TRBJ2-1	NA	TGTGCCAGCAGCTTAGGAGGGCAGTTTCTCTACAATGAGCAGTTCTTC	CASSLGGQFLYNEQFF
TRBV29-1	NA	TRBJ2-1	NA	TGCAGCGGTTATAGCGGACACGCCTACAATGAGCAGTTCTTC	CSGYSGHAYNEQFF
TRBV12-3/TRBV12-4	NA	TRBJ2-5	NA	TGTACCAGCAGTCCCGAGGGGCGCGGCAAAGAGACCCAGTACTTC	CTSSPEGRGKETQYF